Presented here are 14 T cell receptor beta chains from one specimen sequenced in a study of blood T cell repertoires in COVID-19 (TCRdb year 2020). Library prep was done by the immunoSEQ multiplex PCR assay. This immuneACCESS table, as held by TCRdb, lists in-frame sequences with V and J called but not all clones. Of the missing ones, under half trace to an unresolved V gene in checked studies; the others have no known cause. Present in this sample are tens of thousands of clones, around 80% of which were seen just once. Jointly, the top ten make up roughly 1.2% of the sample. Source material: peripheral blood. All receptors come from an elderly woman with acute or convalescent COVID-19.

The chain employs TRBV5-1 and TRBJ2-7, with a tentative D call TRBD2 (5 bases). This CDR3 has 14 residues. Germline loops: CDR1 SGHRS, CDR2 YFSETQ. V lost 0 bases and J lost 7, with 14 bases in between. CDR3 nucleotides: TGCGCCAGCAGCTTGGCCCCTCCAACGGGGGAGCAGTACTTC. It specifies CASSLAPPTGEQYF.

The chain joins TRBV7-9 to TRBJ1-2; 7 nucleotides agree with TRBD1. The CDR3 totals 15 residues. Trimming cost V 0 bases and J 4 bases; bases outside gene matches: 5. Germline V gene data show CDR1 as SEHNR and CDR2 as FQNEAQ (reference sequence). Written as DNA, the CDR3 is TGTGCCAGCAGCTTAGCGGGACAGCGAAGCTATGGCTACACCTTC. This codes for CASSLAGQRSYGYTF.

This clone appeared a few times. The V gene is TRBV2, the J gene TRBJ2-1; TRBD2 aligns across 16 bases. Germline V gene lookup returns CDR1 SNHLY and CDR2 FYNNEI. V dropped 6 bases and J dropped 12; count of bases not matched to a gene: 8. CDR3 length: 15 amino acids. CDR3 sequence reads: CASRGLAGGLTGQFF. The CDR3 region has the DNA TGTGCCAGCAGGGGACTAGCGGGAGGGCTAACGGGGCAGTTCTTC.

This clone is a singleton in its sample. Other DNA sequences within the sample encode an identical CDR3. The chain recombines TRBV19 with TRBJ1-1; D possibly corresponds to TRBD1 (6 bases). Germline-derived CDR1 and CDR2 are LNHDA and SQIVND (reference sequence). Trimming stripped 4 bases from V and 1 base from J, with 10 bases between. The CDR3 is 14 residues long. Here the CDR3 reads CASSTPGQNTEAFF. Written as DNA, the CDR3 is TGTGCCAGTAGTACACCGGGACAGAACACTGAAGCTTTCTTT.

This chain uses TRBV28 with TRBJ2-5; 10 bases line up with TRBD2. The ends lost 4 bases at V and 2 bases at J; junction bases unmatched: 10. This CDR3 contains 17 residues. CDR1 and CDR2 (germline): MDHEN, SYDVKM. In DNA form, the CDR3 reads TGTGCCAGCAGTTCCCCCTTACTAGCGGGAAAACAAGAGACCCAGTACTTC. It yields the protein CASSSPLLAGKQETQYF.

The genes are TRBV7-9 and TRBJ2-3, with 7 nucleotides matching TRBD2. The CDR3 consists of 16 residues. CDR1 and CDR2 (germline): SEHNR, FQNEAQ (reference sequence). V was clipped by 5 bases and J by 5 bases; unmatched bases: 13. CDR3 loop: CASSPGLVSGKDTQYF. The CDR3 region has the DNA TGTGCCAGCAGCCCCGGACTAGTCTCGGGGAAAGATACGCAGTATTTT.

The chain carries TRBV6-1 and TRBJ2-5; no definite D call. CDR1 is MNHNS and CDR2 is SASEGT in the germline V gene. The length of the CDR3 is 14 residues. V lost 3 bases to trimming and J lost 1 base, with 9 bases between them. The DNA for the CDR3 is TGTGCCAGCAGTGAGGAGTACCCCCAAGAGACCCAGTACTTC. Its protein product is CASSEEYPQETQYF.

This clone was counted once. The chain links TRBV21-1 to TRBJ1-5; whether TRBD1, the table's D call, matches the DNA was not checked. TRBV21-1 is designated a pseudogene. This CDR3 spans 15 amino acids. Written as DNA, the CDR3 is TGTGCCAGCACCCTCGGGACAGGGGATTCACAGCCCCAGCATTTT. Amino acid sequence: CASTLGTGDSQPQHF.

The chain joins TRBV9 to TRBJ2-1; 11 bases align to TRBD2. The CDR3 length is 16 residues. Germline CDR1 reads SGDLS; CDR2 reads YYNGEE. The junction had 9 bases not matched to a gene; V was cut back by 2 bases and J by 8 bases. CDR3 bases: TGTGCCAGCAGCGTTATAGCGGGGGGGCCTAGGTATGAGCAGTTCTTC. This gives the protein CASSVIAGGPRYEQFF.

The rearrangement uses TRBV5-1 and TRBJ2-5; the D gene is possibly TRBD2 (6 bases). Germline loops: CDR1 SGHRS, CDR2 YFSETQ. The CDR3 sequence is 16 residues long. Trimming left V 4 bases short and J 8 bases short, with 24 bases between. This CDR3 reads CASSERGAGMQGTQYF. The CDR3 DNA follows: TGCGCCAGCAGCGAACGAGGGGCGGGGATGCAGGGAACCCAGTACTTC.

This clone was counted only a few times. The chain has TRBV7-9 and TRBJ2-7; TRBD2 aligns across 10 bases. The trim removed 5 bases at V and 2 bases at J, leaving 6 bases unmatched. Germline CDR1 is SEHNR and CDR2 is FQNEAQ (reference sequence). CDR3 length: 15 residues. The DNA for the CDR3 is TGTGCCAGCAGCCCAACTAGCGGGAACACCTACGAGCAGTACTTC. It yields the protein CASSPTSGNTYEQYF.

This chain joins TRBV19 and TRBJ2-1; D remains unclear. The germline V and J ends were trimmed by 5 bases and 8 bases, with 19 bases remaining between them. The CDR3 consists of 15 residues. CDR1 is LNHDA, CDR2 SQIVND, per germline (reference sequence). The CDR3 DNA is TGTGCCAGTAGTGCGCCCCCCTCCTCCGCACATGAGCAGTTCTTC. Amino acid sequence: CASSAPPSSAHEQFF.

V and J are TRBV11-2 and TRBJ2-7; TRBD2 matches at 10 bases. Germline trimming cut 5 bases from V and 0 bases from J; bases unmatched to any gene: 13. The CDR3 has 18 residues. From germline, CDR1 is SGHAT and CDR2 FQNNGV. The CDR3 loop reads CASSPLASGGLSSYEQYF. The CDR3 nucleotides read TGTGCCAGCAGCCCACTGGCTAGCGGGGGCTTAAGCTCCTACGAGCAGTACTTC.

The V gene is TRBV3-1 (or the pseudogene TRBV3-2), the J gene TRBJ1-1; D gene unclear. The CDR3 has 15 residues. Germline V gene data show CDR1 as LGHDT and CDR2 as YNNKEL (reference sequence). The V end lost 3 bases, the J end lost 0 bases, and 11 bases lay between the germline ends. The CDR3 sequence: CASSHSREMNTEAFF. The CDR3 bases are TGTGCCAGCAGCCATAGTCGGGAGATGAACACTGAAGCTTTCTTT.